These T cell receptor beta chains were read from a single sample in a study of OX40 agonist ivuxolimab in advanced cancers. The data were produced by immunoSEQ multiplex PCR, yet TCRdb's version contains in-frame clones alone and is incomplete. The sample records around 15,000 clones, about 80% being singletons. Sequenced here: CD4+ or CD8+ T cells sorted from blood, sampled in a trial of the OX40 agonist ivuxolimab. The receptors shown here come from an adult with an advanced solid tumor such as melanoma, head and neck, liver or kidney cancer. The CDR3 runs from the conserved cysteine through the conserved F or W. A D gene is named only where the DNA matches it firmly. Size values are once, few and many counts, or a class for expanded clones, and some rows have none.

NA	TRBV6-6	NA	TRBJ1-1	TGTGCCAGCAGTCCCAGGGGGAACACTGAAGCTTTCTTT	CASSPRGNTEAFF
medium-sized	TRBV6-1	NA	TRBJ2-7	TGTGCCAGCAACGCCTACGAGCAGTACTTC	CASNAYEQYF
NA	TRBV6-6	TRBD2	TRBJ2-5	TGTGCCAGCAGTTACTCCTTAGCGGGCTGGGGGGAGACCCAGTACTTC	CASSYSLAGWGETQYF
NA	TRBV1	NA	TRBJ1-5	TGCACCAGCAGCCAAGATCGTGAGGCCGAGAGCAATCAGCCCCAGCATTTT	CTSSQDREAESNQPQHF
NA	TRBV7-2	NA	TRBJ2-7	TGTGCCAGCAGCTTTCGACAGGCAATTGTAGACGGACAACCCTACGAGCAGTACTTC	CASSFRQAIVDGQPYEQYF
few	TRBV18	TRBD1	TRBJ1-6	TGTGCCAGCTCACCACCCGGACAGGGCAATAATTCACCCCTCCACTTT	CASSPPGQGNNSPLHF
once	TRBV30	TRBD2	TRBJ2-5	TGTGCCTGGAGAACGAGCGGGAGAGAGACCCAGTACTTC	CAWRTSGRETQYF
NA	TRBV7-6	NA	TRBJ2-7	TGTGCCAGCAGCAGAGGGTGGGACGCCTACGAGCAGTACTTC	CASSRGWDAYEQYF
NA	TRBV7-2	NA	TRBJ2-7	TGTGCCAGCAGCTTTTTAGAGGGGGACGGCTACGAGCAGTACTTC	CASSFLEGDGYEQYF
NA	TRBV18	NA	TRBJ2-1	TGTGCCAGCTCACCCTCACTAGACAGCTTTTACAATGAGCAGTTCTTC	CASSPSLDSFYNEQFF
NA	TRBV28	NA	TRBJ1-5	TGTGCCAGCAGTTTAACAGCGGGAGGCAATCAGCCCCAGCATTTT	CASSLTAGGNQPQHF
few	TRBV7-9	NA	TRBJ2-6	TGTGCCAGCAGCTTAGAGGGGGCTGGGGCCAACGTCCTGACTTTC	CASSLEGAGANVLTF
once	TRBV27	NA	TRBJ2-2	TGTGCCAGCAGTCCCCTGGGGCAGACCACCGGGGAGCTGTTTTTT	CASSPLGQTTGELFF
NA	TRBV7-2	NA	TRBJ2-5	TGTGCCAGCAGGGATCCAGGGGGGAAAGAGACCCAGTACTTC	CASRDPGGKETQYF
NA	TRBV4-1	TRBD2	TRBJ2-1	TGCGCCAGCAGCCAAGGACTAGCGGGATCCTACAATGAGCAGTTCTTC	CASSQGLAGSYNEQFF
NA	TRBV25-1	TRBD1	TRBJ2-5	TGTGCCAGCTCCACCCACAGGGGGCCTGGTGAGACCCAGTACTTC	CASSTHRGPGETQYF
NA	TRBV27	NA	TRBJ1-2	TGTGCCAGCAGGGCGGAGAACTATGGCTACACCTTC	CASRAENYGYTF
NA	TRBV7-9	TRBD2	TRBJ2-2	TGTGCCAGCAGTTCTAGCGGGAGTTTGGCCGGGGAGCTGTTTTTT	CASSSSGSLAGELFF
few	TRBV21-1	NA	TRBJ1-4	TGTGCCAGCAGCTCACACCGGGACAGGGGTTCTCCTTATGAAAAACTGTTTTTT	CASSSHRDRGSPYEKLFF
once	TRBV27	TRBD1	TRBJ1-6	TGTGCCAGTCGACAGGGGGGATCACCCCTCCACTTT	CASRQGGSPLHF
NA	TRBV27	TRBD2	TRBJ2-7	TGTGCCAGCAGTGGTACTAGCGGGTACGAGCAGTACTTC	CASSGTSGYEQYF
NA	TRBV5-4	NA	TRBJ2-3	TGTGCCAGCAGCCGCGACTGGTCAAGCACAGATACGCAGTATTTT	CASSRDWSSTDTQYF
NA	TRBV7-8	NA	TRBJ1-3	TGTGCCAGCAGCTCCGACTCTGGAAACACCATATATTTT	CASSSDSGNTIYF
NA	TRBV18	NA	TRBJ2-5	TGTGCCAGCTCACCCCCGGGGGGCGCGGGAGTCCAAGAGACCCAGTACTTC	CASSPPGGAGVQETQYF
NA	TRBV4-3	NA	TRBJ1-3	TGCGCCAGCAGCCAAGGGGACTCTGGAAACACCATATATTTT	CASSQGDSGNTIYF
NA	TRBV5-6	NA	TRBJ1-1	TGTGCCAGCAGCTTGGGCGAAGGGGAGGCTTTCTTT	CASSLGEGEAFF
NA	TRBV19	TRBD2	TRBJ2-5	TGTGCCAGTAGTACCGGACTAGCGGGAGAGACCCAGTACTTC	CASSTGLAGETQYF
once	TRBV15	NA	TRBJ1-6	TGTGCCACCAGCACCCCCTCCTATAATTCACCCCTCCACTTT	CATSTPSYNSPLHF
NA	TRBV7-9	TRBD1	TRBJ2-6	TGTGCCAGCACCGACTGGACAGGGGATTGGTCTGGGGCCAACGTCCTGACTTTC	CASTDWTGDWSGANVLTF
few	TRBV30	TRBD2	TRBJ2-1	TGTGCCTGGAATTTTGCTAGCGGATACAATGAGCAGTTCTTC	CAWNFASGYNEQFF
NA	TRBV19	NA	TRBJ2-1	TGTGCCAGTAGTATTTCCACACTCTACAATGAGCAGTTCTTC	CASSISTLYNEQFF
NA	TRBV7-4	NA	TRBJ1-2	TGTGCCAGCAGCCGGGGACCCAGCTATGGCTACACCTTC	CASSRGPSYGYTF
NA	TRBV9	TRBD2	TRBJ2-2	TGTGCCAGCAGCTCCTGGACTAGCGGAACCGGGGAGCTGTTTTTT	CASSSWTSGTGELFF
NA	TRBV27	NA	TRBJ2-7	TGTGCCAGCAGTTCCCAGACTAGGACCGAGCAGTACTTC	CASSSQTRTEQYF
NA	TRBV14	NA	TRBJ1-1	TGTGCCAGCAGCCCCCCGGCAGGGAACACTGAAGCTTTCTTT	CASSPPAGNTEAFF
few	TRBV4-1	NA	TRBJ2-5	TGCGCCAGCAGCCAAGTGGGGGGACAGGAGACCCAGTACTTC	CASSQVGGQETQYF
NA	TRBV30	NA	TRBJ2-2	TGTGCCTGGAGGGAGACGTGGGGCACCGGGGAGCTGTTTTTT	CAWRETWGTGELFF
few	TRBV19	TRBD1	TRBJ2-2	TGTGCCAGTAGTTATGGGACAGGGTTGGTCGGGGAGCTGTTTTTT	CASSYGTGLVGELFF
large	TRBV4-3	NA	TRBJ1-1	TGCGCCAGCAGCCATGGGACCAATGAAGCTTTCTTT	CASSHGTNEAFF
NA	TRBV4-1	NA	TRBJ2-3	TGCGCCAGCAGCCAAGCGGGAGAAAGAGATACGCAGTATTTT	CASSQAGERDTQYF
few	TRBV7-9	NA	TRBJ1-1	TGTGCCAGCAGCTTTTTGGGCACTGAAGCTTTCTTT	CASSFLGTEAFF
NA	TRBV19	NA	TRBJ2-7	TGTGCCAGTAGTCTGGGCGCGGGATCCTACGAGCAGTACTTC	CASSLGAGSYEQYF
NA	TRBV6-1	NA	TRBJ2-1	TGTGCCAGCAGTGTGGACAACTCCTACAATGAGCAGTTCTTC	CASSVDNSYNEQFF